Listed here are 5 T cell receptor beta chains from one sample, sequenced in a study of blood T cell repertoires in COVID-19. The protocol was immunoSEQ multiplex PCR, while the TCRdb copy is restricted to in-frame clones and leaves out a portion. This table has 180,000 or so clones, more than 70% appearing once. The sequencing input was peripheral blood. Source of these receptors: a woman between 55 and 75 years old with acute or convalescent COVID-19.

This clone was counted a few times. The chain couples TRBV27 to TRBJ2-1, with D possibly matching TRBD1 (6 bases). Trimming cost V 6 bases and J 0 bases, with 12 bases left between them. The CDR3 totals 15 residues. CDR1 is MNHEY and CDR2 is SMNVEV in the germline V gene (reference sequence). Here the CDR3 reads CASRYRVSSYNEQFF. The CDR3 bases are TGTGCCAGCAGGTACAGGGTTAGCTCCTACAATGAGCAGTTCTTC.

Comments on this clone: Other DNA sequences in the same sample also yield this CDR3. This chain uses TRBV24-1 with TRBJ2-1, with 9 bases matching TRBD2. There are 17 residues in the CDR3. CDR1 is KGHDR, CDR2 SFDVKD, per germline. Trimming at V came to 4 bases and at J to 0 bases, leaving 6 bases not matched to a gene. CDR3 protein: CATSDPLAGSSYNEQFF. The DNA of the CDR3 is TGTGCCACCAGTGACCCTCTAGCGGGGAGCTCCTACAATGAGCAGTTCTTC.

CDR3 nucleotides: TGCAGCGTTGACCCCAACCCGAGCTCCTACAATGAGCAGTTCTTC. Its protein is CSVDPNPSSYNEQFF. The rearrangement uses TRBV29-1 and TRBJ2-1; no clear D. The CDR3 loop spans 15 amino acids. Trimming shortened V by 3 bases and J by 0 bases, and 12 bases separated the two germline ends. From germline, CDR1 is SQVTM and CDR2 ANQGSEA.

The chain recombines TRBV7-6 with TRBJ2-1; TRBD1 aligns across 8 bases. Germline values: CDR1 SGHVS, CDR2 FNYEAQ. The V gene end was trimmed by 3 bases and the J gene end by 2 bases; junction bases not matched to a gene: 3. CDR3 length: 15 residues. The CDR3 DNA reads TGTGCCAGCAGCTTCACGGGACAGGCCTACAATGAGCAGTTCTTC. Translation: CASSFTGQAYNEQFF.

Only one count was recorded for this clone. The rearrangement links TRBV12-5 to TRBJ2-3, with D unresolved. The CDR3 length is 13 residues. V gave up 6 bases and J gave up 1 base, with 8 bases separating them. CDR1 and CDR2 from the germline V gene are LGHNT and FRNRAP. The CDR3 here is CASGSSGTDTQYF. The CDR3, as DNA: TGTGCTAGTGGCTCAAGCGGCACAGATACGCAGTATTTT.